Listed below are T cell receptor beta chains from one sample, sequenced in a study of blood T cell repertoires in COVID-19. Sequencing was performed with immunoSEQ multiplex PCR; in TCRdb, only in-frame clones are kept and a portion is missing. The sample lists roughly 100,000 clones, around 84% occurring once. The sequenced sample consisted of peripheral blood. Receptors originate from a man aged 50 to 60 with active or convalescent COVID-19. Both conserved end residues are part of each CDR3. D genes are given only for firm matches. Size is omitted from some rows. Given values are once, few, many or a class for expanded clones.

cdr3_aa: CASRRQGNSNQPQHF
cdr3_nt: TGTGCCAGCAGGCGACAGGGGAATAGCAATCAGCCCCAGCATTTT
j_call: TRBJ1-5
clone_size: .
d_call: TRBD1
v_call: TRBV28

cdr3_aa: CASSLARGNEQFF
cdr3_nt: TGTGCCAGCAGCTTGGCTCGGGGCAATGAGCAGTTCTTC
j_call: TRBJ2-1
clone_size: few
d_call: .
v_call: TRBV5-6

cdr3_aa: CASRQGQGEAFF
cdr3_nt: TGTGCCAGCAGACAGGGACAGGGAGAAGCTTTCTTT
j_call: TRBJ1-1
clone_size: .
d_call: TRBD1
v_call: TRBV6-5

cdr3_aa: CASSLNTGELFF
cdr3_nt: TGTGCCAGCAGTCTGAACACCGGGGAGCTGTTTTTT
j_call: TRBJ2-2
clone_size: few
d_call: .
v_call: TRBV6-2/TRBV6-3

cdr3_aa: CASSPSGGSDNYGYTF
cdr3_nt: TGTGCCAGCTCACCATCGGGAGGGAGCGATAACTATGGCTACACCTTC
j_call: TRBJ1-2
clone_size: .
d_call: .
v_call: TRBV18

cdr3_aa: CASSTTGSSGGYTF
cdr3_nt: TGTGCCAGTAGTACGACAGGTAGTAGTGGTGGCTACACCTTC
j_call: TRBJ1-2
clone_size: .
d_call: .
v_call: TRBV19

cdr3_aa: CASSLVSTGGGQPQHF
cdr3_nt: TGTGCCAGCAGTTTAGTCTCGACAGGGGGCGGACAGCCCCAGCATTTT
j_call: TRBJ1-5
clone_size: .
d_call: TRBD1
v_call: TRBV28

cdr3_aa: CASSETEYSNQPQHF
cdr3_nt: TGTGCCAGCAGTGAGACAGAATATAGCAATCAGCCCCAGCATTTT
j_call: TRBJ1-5
clone_size: .
d_call: .
v_call: TRBV6-1

cdr3_aa: CASSAGQGGTEAFF
cdr3_nt: TGCGCCAGCAGCGCGGGACAGGGAGGCACTGAAGCTTTCTTT
j_call: TRBJ1-1
clone_size: once
d_call: TRBD1
v_call: TRBV5-1

cdr3_aa: CASSYGQGSGELFF
cdr3_nt: TGTGCCAGCAGCTATGGACAGGGGTCCGGGGAGCTGTTTTTT
j_call: TRBJ2-2
clone_size: .
d_call: TRBD1
v_call: TRBV5-6

cdr3_aa: CASSYYQTGTGVDTQYF
cdr3_nt: TGTGCCAGCAGTTACTACCAAACCGGGACAGGGGTTGATACGCAGTATTTT
j_call: TRBJ2-3
clone_size: .
d_call: TRBD1
v_call: TRBV6-2/TRBV6-3

cdr3_aa: CAIMGSSGSGQETQYF
cdr3_nt: TGTGCCATCATGGGGTCGAGCGGTAGCGGCCAAGAGACCCAGTACTTC
j_call: TRBJ2-5
clone_size: .
d_call: .
v_call: TRBV10-3

cdr3_aa: CASSGIVERGLSYNEQFF
cdr3_nt: TGCGCCAGCAGTGGGATTGTTGAGCGGGGCCTATCCTACAATGAGCAGTTCTTC
j_call: TRBJ2-1
clone_size: .
d_call: TRBD2
v_call: TRBV10-1

cdr3_aa: CASSRGDRDEKLFF
cdr3_nt: TGTGCCAGCAGTCGAGGGGACAGGGACGAAAAACTGTTTTTT
j_call: TRBJ1-4
clone_size: .
d_call: TRBD1
v_call: TRBV2

cdr3_aa: CASSQDRGGRSYEQYF
cdr3_nt: TGCGCCAGCAGCCAAGATCGGGGAGGAAGGTCCTACGAGCAGTACTTC
j_call: TRBJ2-7
clone_size: .
d_call: .
v_call: TRBV4-3

cdr3_aa: CSARQGEQQFF
cdr3_nt: TGCAGCGCGAGACAGGGGGAACAGCAGTTCTTC
j_call: TRBJ2-1
clone_size: .
d_call: TRBD1
v_call: TRBV29-1

cdr3_aa: CASSVAGGGADTQYF
cdr3_nt: TGTGCCAGCAGCGTAGCAGGCGGGGGGGCAGATACGCAGTATTTT
j_call: TRBJ2-3
clone_size: .
d_call: TRBD2
v_call: TRBV9

cdr3_aa: CASSEGNRGRGYTF
cdr3_nt: TGTGCCAGCAGTGAGGGAAACAGGGGAAGGGGCTACACCTTC
j_call: TRBJ1-2
clone_size: .
d_call: TRBD1
v_call: TRBV2

cdr3_aa: CASSLGTGFGNEQFF
cdr3_nt: TGTGCCAGCAGCTTAGGGACAGGGTTTGGAAATGAGCAGTTCTTC
j_call: TRBJ2-1
clone_size: .
d_call: TRBD1
v_call: TRBV7-9

cdr3_aa: CASSAESGVNEQFF
cdr3_nt: TGTGCCAGTAGTGCCGAAAGCGGGGTAAATGAGCAGTTCTTC
j_call: TRBJ2-1
clone_size: .
d_call: TRBD2
v_call: TRBV19

cdr3_aa: CASSLAGLAGQSSYNEQFF
cdr3_nt: TGCGCCAGCAGCTTGGCGGGACTAGCGGGTCAAAGCTCCTACAATGAGCAGTTCTTC
j_call: TRBJ2-1
clone_size: .
d_call: TRBD2
v_call: TRBV5-1

cdr3_aa: CASSQRRYGEAFF
cdr3_nt: TGTGCCAGCAGCCAACGCAGGTATGGTGAAGCTTTCTTT
j_call: TRBJ1-1
clone_size: .
d_call: .
v_call: TRBV3-1/TRBV3-2

cdr3_aa: CASSFRGMTYNEQFF
cdr3_nt: TGTGCCAGCAGTTTCAGGGGTATGACCTACAATGAGCAGTTCTTC
j_call: TRBJ2-1
clone_size: .
d_call: .
v_call: TRBV28

cdr3_aa: CAISELQGHEQFF
cdr3_nt: TGTGCCATCAGTGAGTTACAGGGGCATGAGCAGTTCTTC
j_call: TRBJ2-1
clone_size: .
d_call: TRBD1
v_call: TRBV10-3

cdr3_aa: CASSPRGQVEAFF
cdr3_nt: TGTGCCAGCAGTCCGAGGGGACAGGTTGAAGCTTTCTTT
j_call: TRBJ1-1
clone_size: .
d_call: TRBD1
v_call: TRBV28

cdr3_aa: CASSLATGDGKRYGYTF
cdr3_nt: TGTGCCAGCAGTTTAGCAACAGGGGATGGTAAGAGATATGGCTACACCTTC
j_call: TRBJ1-2
clone_size: .
d_call: TRBD1
v_call: TRBV28

cdr3_aa: CASSWDRTGELFF
cdr3_nt: TGTGCCAGCAGCTGGGACAGGACCGGGGAGCTGTTTTTT
j_call: TRBJ2-2
clone_size: .
d_call: TRBD1
v_call: TRBV12-3/TRBV12-4

cdr3_aa: CASTLGLAGAGEQYF
cdr3_nt: TGTGCCAGCACCCTAGGACTAGCGGGGGCCGGCGAGCAGTACTTC
j_call: TRBJ2-7
clone_size: .
d_call: .
v_call: TRBV21-1

cdr3_aa: CASSYDDSSTDTQYF
cdr3_nt: TGTGCCAGCAGTTATGATGACTCTAGCACAGATACGCAGTATTTT
j_call: TRBJ2-3
clone_size: .
d_call: .
v_call: TRBV6-2/TRBV6-3

cdr3_aa: CASSLGQFNSPLHF
cdr3_nt: TGTGCCAGCAGCTTAGGACAGTTTAATTCACCCCTCCACTTT
j_call: TRBJ1-6
clone_size: few
d_call: .
v_call: TRBV7-2

cdr3_aa: CASSQQGAGTGELFF
cdr3_nt: TGTGCCAGCAGCCAACAGGGGGCGGGCACCGGGGAGCTGTTTTTT
j_call: TRBJ2-2
clone_size: .
d_call: TRBD1
v_call: TRBV7-9

cdr3_aa: CASSPTSGGAGTQYF
cdr3_nt: TGTGCCAGCAGCCCTACTAGCGGGGGGGCGGGGACCCAGTACTTC
j_call: TRBJ2-5
clone_size: .
d_call: TRBD2
v_call: TRBV7-9

cdr3_aa: CASSTGTTYNEQFF
cdr3_nt: TGTGCCAGCAGTACAGGGACTACCTACAATGAGCAGTTCTTC
j_call: TRBJ2-1
clone_size: .
d_call: .
v_call: TRBV27

cdr3_aa: CASFLKNTEAFF
cdr3_nt: TGTGCCAGCTTCTTAAAGAACACTGAAGCTTTCTTT
j_call: TRBJ1-1
clone_size: .
d_call: .
v_call: TRBV28

cdr3_aa: CASSPGIAGGRETQYF
cdr3_nt: TGTGCCAGCAGCCCCGGGATAGCGGGGGGCCGCGAGACCCAGTACTTC
j_call: TRBJ2-5
clone_size: .
d_call: TRBD2
v_call: TRBV7-7

cdr3_aa: CASSVSGTEIDEQYF
cdr3_nt: TGTGCCAGCAGCGTTTCCGGGACAGAAATCGACGAGCAGTACTTC
j_call: TRBJ2-7
clone_size: many
d_call: TRBD1
v_call: TRBV7-9

cdr3_aa: CASSYSTGLEAFF
cdr3_nt: TGTGCCAGCAGTTACTCGACAGGGTTAGAAGCTTTCTTT
j_call: TRBJ1-1
clone_size: .
d_call: TRBD1
v_call: TRBV6-5